The 15 T cell receptor beta chains below all came from one sample that was sequenced in a study of blood T cell repertoires in COVID-19. Some clones are missing from TCRdb's copy, which holds only in-frame ones; the method was immunoSEQ multiplex PCR. The sample includes about 74,000 clones, roughly four fifths of them seen just once. The sequenced material came from peripheral blood. Receptor source: a man between 65 and 85 years old with acute or convalescent COVID-19.

In this sample, this clone turned up a few times. V is TRBV4-2 and J is TRBJ1-3; D is perhaps TRBD1 (5 bases). Germline values: CDR1 LGHNA, CDR2 YNFKEQ. V lost 0 bases, J lost 4 bases, and 10 bases lay in between. This CDR3 is built from 15 residues. The DNA for the CDR3 is TGTGCCAGCAGCCAAGATCGGGCAGGGGGAAACACCATATATTTT. Protein product: CASSQDRAGGNTIYF.

This sequence joins TRBV15 and TRBJ1-2; D unclear. Per the germline V gene, CDR1 is LNHNV and CDR2 is YYDKDF (reference sequence). The V end was cut by 0 bases, the J end by 7 bases, with 15 bases between. The CDR3 totals 15 residues. CDR3 DNA: TGTGCCACCAGCAGAGATACCCCTCTTGGAGGTGGCTACACCTTC. Residues: CATSRDTPLGGGYTF.

V usage is TRBV5-1 and J usage is TRBJ1-4; the match to TRBD1 covers 7 bases. CDR1 and CDR2 (germline): SGHRS, YFSETQ. V lost 7 bases and J lost 7; bases outside the gene matches: 10. This CDR3 has 14 amino acids. The CDR3 DNA follows: TGCGCCAGCTCTCAGGGGGTTAGGGTTGAAAAACTGTTTTTT. Encoded protein: CASSQGVRVEKLFF.

This chain joins TRBV5-1 and TRBJ1-6, with TRBD1 identical over 11 bases. The V and J ends lost 2 bases and 7 bases, in that order; junction bases with no gene match: 11. Germline V CDR1 and CDR2: SGHRS, YFSETQ. The length of the CDR3 is 18 residues. The DNA of the CDR3 is TGCGCCAGCAGCTTCCAACTCCATGGACAGGGGGCCAATTCACCCCTCCACTTT. It translates to CASSFQLHGQGANSPLHF.

The chain has TRBV16 and TRBJ2-1, with 14 bases fitting TRBD2. CDR3 length: 16 amino acids. The trim removed 6 bases at V and 7 bases at J, leaving 8 bases unmatched. Per germline, CDR1 KGHSY and CDR2 FQNENV. The CDR3 sequence: CASRPSGTSGSNEQFF. For the CDR3, the DNA is TGTGCCAGCAGGCCTAGCGGGACTAGCGGGAGTAATGAGCAGTTCTTC.

V is TRBV10-1 and J is TRBJ2-3, with a possible D match to TRBD2 (6 bases). The CDR3 spans 15 residues. The V end lost 1 base, the J end lost 0 bases, and 8 bases lay between the germline ends. CDR1 and CDR2 from the germline V gene are WNHNN and SYGVQD (reference sequence). The CDR3 spells CASSEYGGSTDTQYF. In nucleotides, the CDR3 is TGCGCCAGCAGTGAGTACGGGGGAAGCACAGATACGCAGTATTTT.

The chain couples TRBV7-2 to TRBJ2-7, with TRBD1 identical over 7 bases. The CDR3 extends over 15 amino acids. V was pared by 1 base and J by 5 bases, with 8 bases of the junction left unmatched. CDR1 and CDR2 (germline): SGHTA, FQGNSA. CDR3 sequence: CASSLDLGTENEQYF. The CDR3 region has the DNA TGTGCCAGCAGCTTAGATCTCGGGACAGAAAACGAGCAGTACTTC.

This chain connects TRBV7-9 to TRBJ1-1, with TRBD1 as a possible D gene (6 bases). CDR1 SEHNR and CDR2 FQNEAQ come from the germline V gene (reference sequence). The CDR3 contains 15 residues. V was shortened by 5 bases and J by 6 bases, with 19 bases between the two germline ends. The CDR3 sequence is CASSLGRGGGAEAFF. The CDR3 DNA follows: TGTGCCAGCAGCCTGGGGCGCGGAGGGGGGGCTGAAGCTTTCTTT.

The J gene is TRBJ1-1, the V gene TRBV5-1; 10 nucleotides line up with TRBD1. This CDR3 has 16 residues. Germline trimming cut 2 bases from V and 3 bases from J; bases unmatched to any gene: 7. Per the germline V gene, CDR1 is SGHRS and CDR2 is YFSETQ. The CDR3 sequence is CASSFRDRGFHTEAFF. CDR3 nucleotide sequence: TGCGCCAGCAGCTTCCGGGACAGGGGCTTCCACACTGAAGCTTTCTTT.

The CDR3 DNA reads TGTGCCACCAGCAGCCGACGGGGCTATGGCTACACCTTC. Its translation: CATSSRRGYGYTF. J is TRBJ1-2 and V is TRBV15; D is unclear. This CDR3 region has 13 residues. CDR1 and CDR2 (germline): LNHNV, YYDKDF (reference sequence). V lost 3 bases and J 4 bases, leaving 9 bases between the germline ends.

The J gene is TRBJ1-1, the V gene TRBV4-1; D gene ambiguous. Germline values: CDR1 MGHRA, CDR2 YSYEKL. The CDR3 length is 14 residues. The germline V and J ends were trimmed by 3 bases and 6 bases, with 14 bases remaining between them. The CDR3 here is CASSQDRTMAEAFF. DNA of the CDR3: TGCGCCAGCAGCCAGGACCGGACTATGGCTGAAGCTTTCTTT.

This chain links TRBV5-1 with TRBJ1-6; tentatively, D is TRBD1 (5 bases). The germline V gene has CDR1 SGHRS and CDR2 YFSETQ. This CDR3 comprises 15 residues. V lost 8 bases and J 4 bases, leaving 16 bases between the germline ends. The CDR3 loop is CASSQTGLYNSPLHF. The CDR3 region has the DNA TGCGCCAGTTCACAGACGGGACTTTATAATTCACCCCTCCACTTT.

CDR3 amino acids: CASSPWGSSTLSSYNEQFF. CDR3 DNA sequence: TGTGCCAGCAGTCCGTGGGGCTCTTCCACGCTGAGCTCCTACAATGAGCAGTTCTTC. The chain joins TRBV6-2 or TRBV6-3 to TRBJ2-1; D is possibly TRBD1 (5 bases). The CDR3 is 19 amino acids. Germline CDR1 is MNHEY and CDR2 is SVGEGT. V was pared by 5 bases and J by 0 bases, with 23 bases between.

This sequence joins TRBV27 and TRBJ2-1, with 7 bases aligning to TRBD1. The CDR3 has 13 amino acids. V shed 7 bases and J 9 bases; nucleotides not matched to a gene: 9. The germline V gene encodes CDR1 MNHEY and CDR2 SMNVEV (reference sequence). In nucleotides, the CDR3 is TGTGCCAGCAAGACAGGGCTGGCGGGTGAGCAGTTCTTC. Translated: CASKTGLAGEQFF.

The CDR3: CASRGSGRAQETQYF. The DNA for the CDR3 is TGTGCCAGTAGGGGAAGCGGGAGGGCACAAGAGACCCAGTACTTC. The J gene is TRBJ2-5, the V gene TRBV19; 10 bases match TRBD2. Looked up from germline, CDR1 is LNHDA and CDR2 is SQIVND (reference sequence). V was clipped by 6 bases and J by 2 bases; unmatched bases: 6. The CDR3 has 15 amino acids.